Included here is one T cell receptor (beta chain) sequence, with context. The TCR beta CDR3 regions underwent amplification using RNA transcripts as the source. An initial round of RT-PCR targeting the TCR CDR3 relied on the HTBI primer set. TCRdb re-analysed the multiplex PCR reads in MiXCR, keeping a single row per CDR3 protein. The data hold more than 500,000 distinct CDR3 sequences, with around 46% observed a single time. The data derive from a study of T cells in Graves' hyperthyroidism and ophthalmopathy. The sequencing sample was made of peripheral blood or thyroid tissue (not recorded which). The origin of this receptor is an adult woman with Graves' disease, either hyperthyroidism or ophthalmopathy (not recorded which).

CDR3 loop: CASSLDLGRGNQPQHF. CDR3 nucleotides: TGTGCCAGCAGCTTAGATCTCGGGAGGGGCAATCAGCCCCAGCATTTT. The rearrangement links TRBV7-2 to TRBJ1-5; no definite D call. The germline V gene encodes CDR1 SGHTA and CDR2 FQGNSA. This CDR3 comprises 16 residues. V lost 1 base to trimming and J lost 2 bases, with 12 bases between them.